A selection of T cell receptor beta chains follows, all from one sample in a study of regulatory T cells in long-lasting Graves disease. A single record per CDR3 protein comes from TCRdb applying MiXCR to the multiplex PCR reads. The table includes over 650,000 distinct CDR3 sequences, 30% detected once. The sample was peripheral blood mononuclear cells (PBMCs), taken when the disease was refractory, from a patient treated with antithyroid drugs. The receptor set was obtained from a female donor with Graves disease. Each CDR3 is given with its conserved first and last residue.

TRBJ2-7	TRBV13	CASSLAGQGDYEQYF
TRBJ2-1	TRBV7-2	CASSSVTGTAYNEQFF
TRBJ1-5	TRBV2	CASSGPRSGNQPQHF
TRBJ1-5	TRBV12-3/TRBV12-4	CASSLNDRVSNQPQHF
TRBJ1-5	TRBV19	CASSPGGPRSQHF
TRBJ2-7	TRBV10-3	CAIKSQVEYEQYF
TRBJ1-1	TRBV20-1	CSARGGIEGLNTEAFF
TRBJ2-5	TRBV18	CASSPFDSQETQYF
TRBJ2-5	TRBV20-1	CSARLDARQETQYF
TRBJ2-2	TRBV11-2	CASSLGTSGRVGELFF
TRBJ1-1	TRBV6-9	CASSYGTGVYTEAFF
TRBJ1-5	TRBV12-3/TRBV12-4	CASSSFRAQPQHF
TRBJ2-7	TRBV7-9	CASSSYGPRFDYEQYF
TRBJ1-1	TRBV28	CASSLFGEWRTEAFF
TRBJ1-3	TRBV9	CASSVDRLSGNTIYF
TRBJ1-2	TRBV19	CASIATGLNYGYTF
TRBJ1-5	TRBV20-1	CSARQAWYSNQPQHF
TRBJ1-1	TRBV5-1	CASTSGGENTEAFF
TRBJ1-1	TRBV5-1	CASSLGLSPNTEAFF
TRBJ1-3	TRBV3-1	CASSQAADSGNTIYF
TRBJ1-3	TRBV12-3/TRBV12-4	CASTPAQVGNTIYF
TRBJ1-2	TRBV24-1	CATSDGVSASGYTF
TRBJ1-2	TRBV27	CASRTYGTPGYTF
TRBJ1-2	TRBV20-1	CSARGSPGQDPYGYTF
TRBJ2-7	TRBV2	CASKTGGDRFYEQYF
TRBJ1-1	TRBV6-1	CASSTSISEAFF
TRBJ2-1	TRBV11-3	CASSLLGGSSSYNEQFF
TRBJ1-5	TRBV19	CASTPVEGSNQPQHF
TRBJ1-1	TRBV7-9	CASSLDLQTTTEAFF
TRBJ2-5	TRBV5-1	CASSLWRGRTETQYF
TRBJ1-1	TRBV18	CASSGYEAFF
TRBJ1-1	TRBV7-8	CASRTRGGYGTEAFF
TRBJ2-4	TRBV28	CASSLPITTENIQYF
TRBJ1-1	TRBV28	CASATQGNTEAFF
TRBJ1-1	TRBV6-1	CASSEARFPNTEAFF
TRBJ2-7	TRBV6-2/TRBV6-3	CASSYSRDIRAPKEQYF
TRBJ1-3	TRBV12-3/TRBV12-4	CASSAWTDGDTIYF
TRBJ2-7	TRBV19	CASSKGQGASYSEQYF
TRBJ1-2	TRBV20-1	CSALSPSGYTF
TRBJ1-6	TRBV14	CASSQTGRGSPLHF
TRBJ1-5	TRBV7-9	CASSFAGTGRSQPQHF
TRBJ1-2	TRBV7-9	CASNTVGRGLDGYTF
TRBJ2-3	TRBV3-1	CASSPTWGTDTQYF
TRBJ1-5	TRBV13	CASSENNQPQHF
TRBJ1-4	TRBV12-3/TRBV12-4	CASSLSEGGKLFF
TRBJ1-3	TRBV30	CAWTTGGERNTIYF
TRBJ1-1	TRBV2	CASSETQGAGAFF
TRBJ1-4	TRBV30	CAWGEEGPEKLFF
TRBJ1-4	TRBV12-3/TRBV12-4	CASSLSSQEKLFF
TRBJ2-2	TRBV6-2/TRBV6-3	CVSSYSGQGNTGELFF
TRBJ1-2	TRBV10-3	CAAGSYGYTF